These 17 T cell receptor beta chains came from one sample sequenced in a study of Graves' ophthalmopathy and Graves' hyperthyroidism. The sequenced template was RNA, covering the TCR beta CDR3 region. Amplification began with first-round RT-PCR using HTBI primers, then second-round multiplex PCR was performed. TCRdb reanalysed the multiplex PCR reads using MiXCR and keeps one entry per CDR3 protein. Found here are about 700,000 distinct CDR3 sequences, about 44% of them singletons; the top ten hold 40% to 55%. Sample: peripheral blood. The receptors were gathered from an adult man with Graves' ophthalmopathy.

For the CDR3, the DNA is TGTGCCAGTAGTATAGATCCGGCCAGCACATGGGGCACTGAAGCTTTCTTT. Its protein is CASSIDPASTWGTEAFF. The gene calls are TRBV19 and TRBJ1-1; D uncertain. Germline V gene data show CDR1 as LNHDA and CDR2 as SQIVND (reference sequence). The CDR3 totals 17 residues. Trimming left V 0 bases short and J 4 bases short, with 18 bases between.

This clonotype was counted at least ten times. V usage is TRBV29-1 and J usage is TRBJ2-5; 12 bases agree with TRBD1. The CDR3 consists of 17 residues. Germline V gene sequence: CDR1 SQVTM, CDR2 ANQGSEA. Unmatched junction bases numbered 8, after V lost 0 bases and J lost 3 bases. CDR3 protein: CSVEEVQGTGGEETQYF. Here the CDR3 DNA reads TGCAGCGTTGAAGAGGTTCAGGGGACAGGGGGCGAAGAGACCCAGTACTTC. The full variable domain, with the rest looked up from reference TRBV29-1 and TRBJ2-5, is SAVISQKPSRDICQRGTSLTIQCQVDSQVTMMFWYRQQPGQSLTLIATANQGSEATYESGFVIDKFPISRPNLTFSTLTVSNMSPEDSSIYLCSVEEVQGTGGEETQYFGPGTRLLVL.

The V call is TRBV10-3, the J call TRBJ2-7; 10 nucleotides align to TRBD1. The CDR3 runs to 16 residues. Germline loops: CDR1 ENHRY, CDR2 SYGVKD. Trimming took 10 bases from V and 0 from J; bases not matched to a gene: 12. The CDR3 is CASSPGTGAISYEQYF. CDR3 nucleotide sequence: TGTGCCAGCAGCCCCGGGACAGGGGCAATCTCCTACGAGCAGTACTTC.

Note on this clonotype: Just one base apart from a much larger clone, this may be a read error. The J gene is TRBJ1-6, the V gene TRBV20-1; 8 nucleotides agree with TRBD1. The CDR3 consists of 13 residues. Germline lookup yields CDR1 DFQATT and CDR2 SNEGSKA (reference sequence). V lost 7 bases, J lost 6 bases, and 5 bases stayed unmatched. The CDR3 protein is CSVRDRGNSPLHF. The CDR3 DNA reads TGCAGTGTCAGAGACAGGGGTAATTCACCCCTCCACTTT.

The J gene is TRBJ1-1, the V gene TRBV12-3 or TRBV12-4, with D unresolved. V lost 11 bases, J lost 4 bases, and 8 bases lay in between. The CDR3 runs to 10 residues. CDR3 residues: CAARRTEAFF. CDR3 nucleotides: TGTGCCGCCAGGCGCACTGAAGCTTTCTTT.

Many counts were recorded for this clonotype. The V and J genes are TRBV19 and TRBJ1-6; possibly TRBD1 for D (6 bases). V was trimmed by 3 bases and J by 7 bases, leaving 13 bases between them. Germline lookup yields CDR1 LNHDA and CDR2 SQIVND (reference sequence). There are 15 residues in the CDR3. CDR3 in amino acids: CASSMLGARNSPLHF. As DNA, the CDR3 is TGTGCCAGTAGTATGTTGGGGGCGAGGAATTCACCCCTCCACTTT.

V and J are TRBV7-9 and TRBJ2-5, with D possibly being TRBD2 (6 bases). The CDR3 is made up of 13 amino acids. V was pared by 4 bases and J by 7 bases, with 13 bases between. Germline V gives CDR1 SEHNR, CDR2 FQNEAQ (reference sequence). CDR3 amino acids: CASSWGDSSTQYF. The CDR3 nucleotides are TGTGCCAGCAGCTGGGGGGACTCCTCGACCCAGTACTTC.

The V call is TRBV10-3, the J call TRBJ2-5; 7 positions agree with TRBD1. This CDR3 has 14 amino acids. Looked up from germline, CDR1 is ENHRY and CDR2 is SYGVKD. V lost 3 bases to trimming and J lost 5 bases; unmatched junction nucleotides: 6. The chain's CDR3 is CAISDSGTEETQYF. CDR3 bases: TGTGCCATCAGTGACTCCGGGACAGAGGAGACCCAGTACTTC.

CDR3 protein: CASSLVRTGEEQYF. Written as DNA, the CDR3 is TGTGCCAGCAGTTTGGTGCGGACAGGGGAAGAGCAGTACTTC. This chain connects TRBV28 to TRBJ2-7; the match to TRBD1 covers 9 bases. The ends lost 3 bases at V and 7 bases at J; junction bases unmatched: 7. The CDR3 runs 14 residues. CDR1 and CDR2 (germline): MDHEN, SYDVKM.

V usage is TRBV20-1 and J usage is TRBJ2-7; a weak D match, TRBD1 (5 bases). The CDR3 totals 13 residues. The germline CDR1 and CDR2 sequences are DFQATT and SNEGSKA (reference sequence). The ends were cut back, 6 bases at V and 4 bases at J, with 16 bases in the middle. The DNA for the CDR3 is TGCAGTGCCCTAAGACTCCAGGGATACGAGCAGTACTTC. It is translated as CSALRLQGYEQYF.

In this sample, this clonotype turned up many times. V is TRBV2 and J is TRBJ2-7; 9 positions agree with TRBD2. Trimming took 5 bases from V and 4 from J; bases not matched to a gene: 9. The CDR3 is made up of 15 amino acids. Germline V gives CDR1 SNHLY, CDR2 FYNNEI. The CDR3 spells CASSFSGSPRYEQYF. CDR3 nucleotide sequence: TGTGCCAGCAGTTTTAGCGGGAGCCCAAGGTACGAGCAGTACTTC.

The rearrangement links TRBV5-5 to TRBJ1-5, with D uncertain. V lost 4 bases and J 0 bases, leaving 14 bases between the germline ends. This CDR3 region has 16 residues. Looked up from germline, CDR1 is SGHKS and CDR2 is YYEKEE (reference sequence). CDR3 in amino acids: CASSVRRLYSNQPQHF. The DNA of the CDR3 is TGTGCCAGCAGCGTCCGTAGGTTGTATAGCAATCAGCCCCAGCATTTT.

Comment on this clonotype: The junction departs from the called germline gene at one end, perhaps through a read error. V and J are TRBV11-1 and TRBJ1-2; TRBD1 agrees at 11 bases. The CDR3 consists of 10 residues. The germline CDR1 and CDR2 sequences are SGHAT and FQDESV (reference sequence). For the CDR3, the DNA is TGTGCCAGCAGCCATGGGACAGGGGGCTTC. Translating gives CASSHGTGGF. Based on the CDR3 plus reference TRBV11-1 and TRBJ1-2, the full variable domain is EAEVAQSPRYKITEKSQAVAFWCDPISGHATLYWYRQILGQGPELLVQFQDESVVDDSQLPKDRFSAERLKGVDSTLKIQPAELGDSAMYLCASSHGTGGFGSGTRLTVV.

For this clonotype: At one end the junction does not follow the germline gene, possibly because of a read error. The chain carries TRBV10-3 and TRBJ1-3; no clear D. CDR1 is ENHRY, CDR2 SYGVKD, per germline. The CDR3 extends over 16 amino acids. This CDR3 reads CASSYSSRTPGNTIYF. CDR3 DNA sequence: TGTGCCAGCAGTTACTCGAGCAGGACCCCTGGAAACACCATATATTTT.

This clonotype was counted ten times or more. As DNA, the CDR3 is TGTGCCATCAGCCAGGTCCGGGGATTGGGCACTGAAGCTTTCTTT. Protein product: CAISQVRGLGTEAFF. The rearrangement links TRBV10-3 to TRBJ1-1; D uncertain. The germline V and J ends were trimmed by 6 bases and 4 bases, with 18 bases remaining between them. The germline CDR1 and CDR2 sequences are ENHRY and SYGVKD. The CDR3 is 15 residues long.

In its sample, this clonotype was seen many times. The chain is built from TRBV29-1 and TRBJ1-5; tentative D call: TRBD1 (5 bases). Per germline, CDR1 SQVTM and CDR2 ANQGSEA. This CDR3 contains 16 residues. The V end lost 6 bases, the J end lost 2 bases, and 20 bases lay between the germline ends. CDR3 sequence: CSVAEFGGEGNQPQHF. DNA for the CDR3: TGCAGCGTCGCGGAATTCGGGGGGGAAGGCAATCAGCCCCAGCATTTT.

This clonotype occurred a few times. V and J are TRBV7-9 and TRBJ1-1; a possible D gene is TRBD1 (6 bases). Trimming cost V 7 bases and J 1 base, with 22 bases left between them. The germline gives CDR1 SEHNR, CDR2 FQNEAQ (reference sequence). The CDR3 sequence is 17 residues long. CDR3 coding DNA: TGTGCCAGCACCCGAATGACAGGTCGAACTTCGAACACTGAAGCTTTCTTT. Amino acids: CASTRMTGRTSNTEAFF.